This T cell receptor (beta chain) stems from a study of cytomegalovirus exposure and HLA in healthy donors. Regarding the study as a whole: Previous analysis showed most TCR beta V segments were productive about 90% or about 30% of the time.

Trimming removed 3 bases from V and 5 bases from J; junction bases left unmatched: 10. The CDR3 contains 17 residues. Germline values: CDR1 SGHAT, CDR2 FQNNGV. Though probably carrying unrecorded immune exposures, donors were nominally healthy at sampling. The primer mix had 60 Vbeta and 13 Jbeta primers. Clones were sequenced by immunoSEQ multiplex PCR, and TCRdb holds only the in-frame ones, with some missing. Among some 110,000 clones, 70% to 75% were seen once, and the ten largest hold less than 3%. Note on this clone: Antigen: not known.

Sequenced sample: PBMCs. The TCR originated in a female donor in good health and CMV-seronegative. The rearrangement uses TRBV11-2 and TRBJ2-2; 9 nucleotides match TRBD2. The CDR3 bases are TGTGCCAGCAGCTTGGGCGGGAGGGCCTACGGTACCGGGGAGCTGTTTTTT. It codes for CASSLGGRAYGTGELFF. The full variable domain, completed using reference TRBV11-2 and TRBJ2-2, is EAGVAQSPRYKIIEKRQSVAFWCNPISGHATLYWYQQILGQGPKLLIQFQNNGVVDDSQLPKDRFSAERLKGVDSTLKIQPAKLEDSAVYLCASSLGGRAYGTGELFFGEGSRLTVL.